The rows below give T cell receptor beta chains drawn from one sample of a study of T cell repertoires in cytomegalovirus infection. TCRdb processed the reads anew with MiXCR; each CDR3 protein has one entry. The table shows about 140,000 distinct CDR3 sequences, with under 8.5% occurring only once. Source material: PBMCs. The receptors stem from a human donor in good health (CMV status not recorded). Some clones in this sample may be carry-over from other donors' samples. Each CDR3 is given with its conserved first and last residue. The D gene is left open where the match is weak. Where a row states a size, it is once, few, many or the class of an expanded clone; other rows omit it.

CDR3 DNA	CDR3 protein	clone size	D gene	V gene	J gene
TGTGCCACCAGCAGAGATTCCTTTAACTATGGCTACACCTTC	CATSRDSFNYGYTF	many	-	TRBV15	TRBJ1-2
TGTGCCAGCAGCCCCCCCGGACTAGCGGGGGGGCAGTTCTTC	CASSPPGLAGGQFF	many	TRBD2	TRBV11-2	TRBJ2-1
TGTGCCAGCAGCTTAACATACCCGCGGGGCACTGAAGCTTTCTTT	CASSLTYPRGTEAFF	few	-	TRBV13	TRBJ1-1
TGTGCCAGCAGCTCAACCGGGACAGGCTATGGCTACACCTTC	CASSSTGTGYGYTF	many	TRBD1	TRBV7-9	TRBJ1-2
TGTGCCAGCAGCCAAGAAGGGCTACAGCGGGGGGAAGAGCAGTTCTTC	CASSQEGLQRGEEQFF	many	TRBD2	TRBV4-2	TRBJ2-1
TGTGCCAGCAGCGTAGGGCCTAACACCGGGGAGCTGTTTTTT	CASSVGPNTGELFF	many	-	TRBV9	TRBJ2-2
TGCAGCGTTCAGCGGGACAGGGGAACCCCCTACGAGCAGTACTTC	CSVQRDRGTPYEQYF	many	TRBD1	TRBV29-1	TRBJ2-7
TGCAGTGCTAGGGCAGTAGGCAGCTTAAATGAAAAACTGTTTTTT	CSARAVGSLNEKLFF	few	-	TRBV20-1	TRBJ1-4
TGCGCCAGCAGCTTGATGGGTCCACTGCCTGAAGCTTTCTTT	CASSLMGPLPEAFF	many	-	TRBV5-1	TRBJ1-1
TGTGCCAGCAGCTTCCCCGGACTAGCGGGTGGAGAGACCCAGTACTTC	CASSFPGLAGGETQYF	many	TRBD2	TRBV7-9	TRBJ2-5
TGTGCCAGCAGCTTAGCTAGGGGGAATGGCTACACCTTC	CASSLARGNGYTF	many	-	TRBV7-2	TRBJ1-2
TGCAGTGCTCAGACAGGGGTGGAGACCCAGTACTTC	CSAQTGVETQYF	few	TRBD1	TRBV20-1	TRBJ2-5
TGTGCCACCAGCAGAGGACAGGGAACAGATACGCAGTATTTT	CATSRGQGTDTQYF	-	TRBD1	TRBV15	TRBJ2-3
TGTGCCAGCAGTTTATGGGGACTAGCGGGGCGCACAGATACGCAGTATTTT	CASSLWGLAGRTDTQYF	few	TRBD2	TRBV27	TRBJ2-3
TGTGCCAGCAGTCCCTTTAGGGTTGCTGGAGGAATTGAAAAACTGTTTTTT	CASSPFRVAGGIEKLFF	-	-	TRBV6-1	TRBJ1-4
TGTGCCAGCAGCCCCCTGCAGGGACTAGGCGGTGAGCAGTTCTTC	CASSPLQGLGGEQFF	many	TRBD2	TRBV11-2	TRBJ2-1
TGTGCCAGCAGTGGACAGTTCTTCTCCGGGGAGCTGTTTTTT	CASSGQFFSGELFF	few	-	TRBV28	TRBJ2-2
TGTGCCAGCTCACCCTTACAGGAGCTGAACACTGAAGCTTTCTTT	CASSPLQELNTEAFF	few	-	TRBV18	TRBJ1-1
TGTGCCACCAGCAGAGATGGTATCTCAGCTAACTATGGCTACACCTTC	CATSRDGISANYGYTF	many	-	TRBV15	TRBJ1-2
TGTGCCAGCAGCTTAGCGCGGAGTTACAATGAGCAGTTCTTC	CASSLARSYNEQFF	many	-	TRBV7-6	TRBJ2-1
TGTGCCAGCAGCCAAGAATTTTCAACCGCGAACACTGAAGCTTTCTTT	CASSQEFSTANTEAFF	many	-	TRBV4-2	TRBJ1-1
TGTGCCAGCAGCTTAGCGCCCAGGGCAGGCTATGGCTACACCTTC	CASSLAPRAGYGYTF	many	-	TRBV7-2	TRBJ1-2